This is a list of T cell receptor beta chains from one sample in a study of blood T cell repertoires in COVID-19. TCRdb's copy holds only in-frame clones and misses some; the assay was immunoSEQ multiplex PCR. The sample includes about 260,000 clones, 85% to 90% of them seen just once. Sequenced material: PBMCs or T cells enriched from blood (not recorded which). These receptor sequences come from a young woman who had recovered from COVID-19. Both conserved end residues are part of each CDR3. The listing skips clone size in some rows; elsewhere it reads once, few, many or a size class.

>TRBV11-2|-|TRBJ2-1
CASSLGGGATEQFF
>TRBV7-6|-|TRBJ2-7
CASSAGVSSYEQYF
>TRBV11-3|once|TRBJ2-5
CASSATSGETQYF
>TRBV5-6|-|TRBJ2-5
CASSLALAGAGETQYF
>TRBV2|-|TRBJ1-2
CASRDGGSTVKGYTF
>TRBV6-5|-|TRBJ2-5
CASSPGTSRETQYF
>TRBV6-4|-|TRBJ1-2
CASSDSRRGYGYTF
>TRBV14|-|TRBJ2-1
CASSYRQGGEQFF
>TRBV6-5|-|TRBJ2-5
CASSLRTAAGTQYF
>TRBV6-5|once|TRBJ1-1
CASSYSTGIGTEAFF
>TRBV5-4|-|TRBJ1-1
CASSPGQGSTNTEAFF
>TRBV5-4|-|TRBJ1-1
CASSPREFVNTEAFF
>TRBV4-2|few|TRBJ2-7
CASSQDTVSSYEQYF